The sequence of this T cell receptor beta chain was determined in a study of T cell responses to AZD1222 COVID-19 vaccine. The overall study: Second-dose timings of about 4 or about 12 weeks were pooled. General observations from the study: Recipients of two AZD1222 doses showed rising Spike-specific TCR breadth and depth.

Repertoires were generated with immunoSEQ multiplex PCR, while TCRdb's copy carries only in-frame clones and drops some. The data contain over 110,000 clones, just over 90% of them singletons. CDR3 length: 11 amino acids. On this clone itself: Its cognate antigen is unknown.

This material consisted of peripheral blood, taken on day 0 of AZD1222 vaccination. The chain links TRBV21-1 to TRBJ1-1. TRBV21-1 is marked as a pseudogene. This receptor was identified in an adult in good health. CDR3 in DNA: TGTGCCAGCAGCAATTCCGGGACCCCGTCCTTT. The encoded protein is CASSNSGTPSF.